The clone carrying this T cell receptor beta chain was seen a few times. This sample is part of a study of blood T cells in healthy people across ages. With a J-beta primer mix and a sample-barcoded 5' primer, a second PCR ran about 6 to 11 cycles. TCRdb re-analysed the 5' RACE reads in MiXCR, keeping a single row per CDR3 protein. This table has about 320,000 distinct CDR3 sequences, roughly 26% appearing once. CDR1 and CDR2 from the germline V gene are SGHRS and YFSETQ. This CDR3 region has 15 residues. Trimming cost V 4 bases and J 4 bases, with 14 bases left between them. Input material: blood. The chain is built from TRBV5-1 and TRBJ1-4, with D uncertain. This clonotype was obtained from a woman aged 70-85 years in good health. CDR3 coding DNA: TGCGCCAGCAGCCCCAATAGCGGGATTAATGAAAAACTGTTTTTT. The encoded protein is CASSPNSGINEKLFF.